This T cell receptor beta chain was sequenced in a study of shared clonotypes between healthy human individuals. Donors, without exception, were Caucasian adults residing in Nashville, Tennessee. Losses at the gene ends were 1 base for V and 7 bases for J; bases not matched to a gene: 9. There are 15 residues in the CDR3. The germline CDR1 and CDR2 sequences are WSHSY and SAAADI. Data came from immunoSEQ multiplex PCR; TCRdb stores just in-frame clones and leaves some out. In the table there are some 1.4 million clones, 96% of which are singletons. The chain links TRBV10-2 to TRBJ2-7; 8 bases line up with TRBD2. Sequencing input: naive CD4+ T cells sorted from blood. Subset: CD45RA+ positively selected. The TCR was taken from a man aged 25-45 years in good health. CDR3 coding DNA: TGCGCCAGCAGTGAGTTGAGCGGGAGCCCTTTTGAGCAGTACTTC. Its protein product is CASSELSGSPFEQYF.